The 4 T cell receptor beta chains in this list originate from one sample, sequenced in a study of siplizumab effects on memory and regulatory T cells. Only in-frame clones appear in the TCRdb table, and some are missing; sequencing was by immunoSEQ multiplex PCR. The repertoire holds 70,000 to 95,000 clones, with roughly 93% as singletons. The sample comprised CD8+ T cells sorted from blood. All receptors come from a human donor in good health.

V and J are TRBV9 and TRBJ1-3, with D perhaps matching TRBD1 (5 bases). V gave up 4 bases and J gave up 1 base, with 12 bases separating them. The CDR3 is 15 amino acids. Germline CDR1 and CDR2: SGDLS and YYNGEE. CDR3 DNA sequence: TGTGCCAGCAGCCCTAGGGGTTTGTCTGGAAACACCATATATTTT. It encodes CASSPRGLSGNTIYF.

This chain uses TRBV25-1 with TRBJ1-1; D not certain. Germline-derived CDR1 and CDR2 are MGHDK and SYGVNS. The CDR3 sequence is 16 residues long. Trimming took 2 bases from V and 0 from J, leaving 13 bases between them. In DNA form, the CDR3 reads TGTGCCAGCAGTGAAGGCTCCAGCAACATGAACACTGAAGCTTTCTTT. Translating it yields CASSEGSSNMNTEAFF.

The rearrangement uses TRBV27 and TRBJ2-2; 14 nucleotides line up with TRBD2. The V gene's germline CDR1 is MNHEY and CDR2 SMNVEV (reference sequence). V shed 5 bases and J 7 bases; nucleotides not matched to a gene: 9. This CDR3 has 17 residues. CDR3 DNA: TGTGCCAGCAGTACCCCGGGACTAGCGGGAGCTGGCGGGGAGCTGTTTTTT. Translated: CASSTPGLAGAGGELFF.

CDR3 sequence reads: CATGGGTETQYF. The CDR3 DNA follows: TGTGCCACCGGGGGGGGGACAGAGACCCAGTACTTC. The J gene is TRBJ2-5, the V gene TRBV25-1; 8 positions agree with TRBD2. Trimming took 10 bases from V and 4 from J; bases not matched to a gene: 5. Germline values: CDR1 MGHDK, CDR2 SYGVNS. The CDR3 spans 12 residues.